One sample yielded the 29 T cell receptor beta chains listed below, sequenced in a study of T cells in Graves' hyperthyroidism and ophthalmopathy. Amplification yielded TCR beta CDR3 regions, with RNA transcripts as the source. An initial round of RT-PCR targeting the TCR CDR3 relied on the HTBI primer set. TCRdb used MiXCR to reprocess the multiplex PCR reads, holding one entry per CDR3 protein. The table has about 300,000 distinct CDR3 sequences, roughly a fifth seen once; the top ten hold about two fifths. Sample: blood. These receptors all come from a man between 45 and 60 years old with Graves' ophthalmopathy.

This clonotype was seen a handful of times. This chain connects TRBV14 to TRBJ2-1; TRBD2 aligns across 11 bases. The junction had 9 bases not matched to a gene; V was cut back by 4 bases and J by 4 bases. The CDR3 runs to 17 residues. Per germline, CDR1 SGHDN and CDR2 FVKESK. The CDR3 nucleotides read TGTGCCAGCAGCCCTTATCGGACTAGCGGGTTGTACAATGAGCAGTTCTTC. It translates to CASSPYRTSGLYNEQFF.

The table lists this clonotype with a few counts. As DNA, the CDR3 is TGTGCCAGCAGACGCGGACTAGCGGCTAGCACAGATACGCAGTATTTT. It is translated as CASRRGLAASTDTQYF. The chain joins TRBV6-2 or TRBV6-3 to TRBJ2-3; TRBD2 agrees at 10 bases. The CDR3 covers 16 residues. With V trimmed by 6 bases and J by 0 bases, 6 bases remained unmatched. Germline CDR1 and CDR2: MNHEY and SVGEGT.

This clonotype was picked up a small number of times. The CDR3, as DNA: TGTGCCAGCAGCTTGGTGGCTAGCAATGAGCAGTTCTTC. This translates into CASSLVASNEQFF. The chain links TRBV5-6 to TRBJ2-1; no clear D. The length of the CDR3 is 13 residues. Trimming took 0 bases from V and 6 from J, leaving 7 bases between them. From germline, CDR1 is SGHDT and CDR2 YYEEEE.

The chain links TRBV6-5 to TRBJ2-2; perhaps D is TRBD1 or TRBD2 (5 bases each). The CDR3 extends over 17 amino acids. V lost 0 bases and J lost 3, with 14 bases in between. From germline, CDR1 is MNHEY and CDR2 SVGAGI. CDR3 nucleotide sequence: TGTGCCAGCAGTTACTCAGGCTTGATGGGGGACACCGGGGAGCTGTTTTTT. Translating it yields CASSYSGLMGDTGELFF.

In its sample, this clonotype was seen many times. The chain couples TRBV6-1 to TRBJ1-3, with D possibly TRBD1 on 6 matching bases. The CDR3 consists of 14 residues. Trimming left V 8 bases short and J 2 bases short, with 13 bases between. Looked up from germline, CDR1 is MNHNS and CDR2 is SASEGT. The chain's CDR3 is CASYMGAAGNTIYF. The CDR3 DNA reads as TGTGCCAGCTACATGGGGGCCGCTGGAAACACCATATATTTT.

Many counts were recorded for this clonotype. The chain couples TRBV5-1 to TRBJ2-7; 7 bases line up with TRBD2. Trimming removed 3 bases from V and 3 bases from J; junction bases left unmatched: 9. Germline V gene data show CDR1 as SGHRS and CDR2 as YFSETQ. This CDR3 is built from 15 residues. The chain's CDR3 is CASSSAAGVVYEQYF. The CDR3 bases are TGCGCCAGCAGCTCGGCGGCGGGAGTCGTCTACGAGCAGTACTTC.

The V and J genes are TRBV29-1 and TRBJ2-3; TRBD1 agrees at 9 bases. The V segment lost 3 bases and the J segment 2 bases; nucleotides outside the gene matches: 12. The length of the CDR3 is 17 residues. Germline CDR1 reads SQVTM; CDR2 reads ANQGSEA. DNA for the CDR3: TGCAGCGTTGATTTACCCGGGACAGGGAGGCCCACAGATACGCAGTATTTT. This sequence encodes CSVDLPGTGRPTDTQYF.

The chain recombines TRBV18 with TRBJ2-3; TRBD1 might be the D (6 bases). Trimming left V 4 bases short and J 2 bases short, with 13 bases between. The CDR3 sequence is 15 residues long. Germline assignment: CDR1 KGHSH and CDR2 LQKENI. The CDR3 reads CASSLGQVVTDTQYF. CDR3 in DNA: TGTGCCAGCTCACTGGGACAAGTAGTCACAGATACGCAGTATTTT.

This clonotype was observed a handful of times. The J gene is TRBJ2-3, the V gene TRBV5-1, with 9 bases identical to TRBD1. Germline CDR1 and CDR2: SGHRS and YFSETQ. Trimming removed 4 bases from V and 1 base from J; junction bases left unmatched: 7. The CDR3 spans 16 residues. The CDR3 DNA sequence: TGCGCCAGCAGCGGAACAGGGGGCTACGGCACAGATACGCAGTATTTT. Translation gives CASSGTGGYGTDTQYF.

The chain is built from TRBV29-1 and TRBJ2-5; 7 bases fit TRBD2. The CDR3 loop spans 15 amino acids. Germline V gene data show CDR1 as SQVTM and CDR2 as ANQGSEA. V lost 7 bases, J lost 5 bases, and 16 bases stayed unmatched. The CDR3 region has the DNA TGCAGCGACCTAATCGGCGGGAGAGGGAGGGAGACCCAGTACTTC. Its protein is CSDLIGGRGRETQYF.

This clonotype came up many times. This chain connects TRBV28 to TRBJ2-5; a possible D gene is TRBD1 (5 bases). Germline V CDR1 and CDR2: MDHEN, SYDVKM. This CDR3 contains 14 residues. Trimming cost V 2 bases and J 5 bases, with 12 bases left between them. CDR3: CASSLRGRDETQYF. In DNA form, the CDR3 reads TGTGCCAGCAGTTTAAGGGGCAGGGATGAGACCCAGTACTTC.

This clonotype was seen ten or more times. This chain links TRBV6-1 with TRBJ1-5; D possibly corresponds to TRBD1 (6 bases). Germline CDR1 reads MNHNS; CDR2 reads SASEGT. This CDR3 spans 13 amino acids. V was clipped by 6 bases and J by 7 bases, with 13 bases between them. CDR3 in amino acids: CASRTTGYQPQHF. CDR3 nucleotides: TGTGCCAGCAGGACAACAGGGTACCAGCCCCAGCATTTT.

This clonotype was seen many times. The chain has TRBV2 and TRBJ2-2; unclear D gene. CDR3 length: 14 amino acids. V was pared by 6 bases and J by 5 bases, with 13 bases between. Germline values: CDR1 SNHLY, CDR2 FYNNEI. The CDR3 sequence is CASSQSRETGELFF. DNA of the CDR3: TGTGCCAGCAGCCAGAGCAGAGAAACCGGGGAGCTGTTTTTT. The complete variable domain, with remaining parts taken from reference TRBV2 and TRBJ2-2, reads EPEVTQTPSHQVTQMGQEVILRCVPISNHLYFYWYRQILGQKVEFLVSFYNNEISEKSEIFDDQFSVERPDGSNFTLKIRSTKLEDSAMYFCASSQSRETGELFFGEGSRLTVL.

This clonotype came up many times. V usage is TRBV7-2 and J usage is TRBJ2-1; 9 nucleotides match TRBD2. The CDR3 length is 13 residues. The V gene's germline CDR1 is SGHTA and CDR2 FQGNSA. With V trimmed by 5 bases and J by 9 bases, 5 bases remained unmatched. CDR3 nucleotides: TGTGCCAGCAGCCCGAGGCGGGAGGGTGAGCAGTTCTTC. Translating it yields CASSPRREGEQFF.

This clonotype was found once. The J gene is TRBJ2-2, the V gene TRBV9; 12 nucleotides line up with TRBD1. Trimming cost V 6 bases and J 7 bases; bases outside gene matches: 7. This CDR3 has 15 amino acids. Per germline, CDR1 SGDLS and CDR2 YYNGEE. In nucleotides, the CDR3 is TGTGCCAGCACCCCCGGGACAGGGGGCAGCGGGGAGCTGTTTTTT. Translating it yields CASTPGTGGSGELFF. Full variable domain (missing parts from reference TRBV9 and TRBJ2-2): DSGVTQTPKHLITATGQRVTLRCSPRSGDLSVYWYQQSLDQGLQFLIQYYNGEERAKGNILERFSAQQFPDLHSELNLSSLELGDSALYFCASTPGTGGSGELFFGEGSRLTVL.

The gene calls are TRBV11-2 and TRBJ2-7; 11 bases match TRBD1. This CDR3 contains 15 residues. With V trimmed by 7 bases and J by 3 bases, 8 bases remained unmatched. CDR1 and CDR2 from the germline V gene are SGHAT and FQNNGV. CDR3 bases: TGTGCCAGCAAGAAAGCCGGGACAGGGGGCTACGAGCAGTACTTC. Amino acid sequence: CASKKAGTGGYEQYF.

This sequence joins TRBV2 and TRBJ1-5; possible D gene TRBD1, 5 bases. Trimming removed 3 bases from V and 0 bases from J, with 9 bases in between. Germline V gene sequence: CDR1 SNHLY, CDR2 FYNNEI. The CDR3 has 15 amino acids. The CDR3 here is CASSETASSNQPQHF. The CDR3, as DNA: TGTGCCAGCAGTGAGACAGCGTCTAGCAATCAGCCCCAGCATTTT.

This clonotype was counted a few times. The V gene is TRBV6-5, the J gene TRBJ1-2, with D hard to call. Trimming shortened V by 0 bases and J by 2 bases, and 10 bases separated the two germline ends. Germline V lookup: CDR1 MNHEY, CDR2 SVGAGI. The length of the CDR3 is 15 residues. CDR3 coding DNA: TGTGCCAGCAGTTACTCGCGGCACCGGAACTATGGCTACACCTTC. The encoded protein is CASSYSRHRNYGYTF.

This clonotype appeared many times. The V and J genes are TRBV6-2 or TRBV6-3 and TRBJ2-7; perhaps D is TRBD1 or TRBD2 (5 bases each). CDR1 and CDR2 (germline): MNHEY, SVGEGT. With 2 bases removed from V and 2 bases from J, the gap between germline ends came to 19 bases. The CDR3 runs 17 residues. CDR3 region: CASSYPARDRVTYEQYF. The CDR3 bases are TGTGCCAGCAGTTACCCCGCCCGGGACCGAGTTACCTACGAGCAGTACTTC.

This clonotype was seen ten or more times. Here the CDR3 reads CSASWLAGTEQYF. In DNA form, the CDR3 reads TGCAGTGCCAGCTGGCTAGCGGGAACCGAGCAGTACTTC. The J gene is TRBJ2-7, the V gene TRBV20-1; 9 nucleotides match TRBD2. J was trimmed by 6 bases and V by 6 bases; bases with no gene match: 9. CDR1 is DFQATT, CDR2 SNEGSKA, per germline (reference sequence). CDR3 length equals 13 residues.

The gene calls are TRBV28 and TRBJ1-5; possible D gene TRBD1, 5 bases. This CDR3 is built from 17 residues. V was shortened by 10 bases and J by 2 bases, with 24 bases between the two germline ends. Germline V gives CDR1 MDHEN, CDR2 SYDVKM. The DNA of the CDR3 is TGTGCCACTGAAGCTGCATGGGGGTTCGGAGGCAATCAGCCCCAGCATTTT. Protein sequence: CATEAAWGFGGNQPQHF.

This clonotype was seen at least ten times. V usage is TRBV11-2 and J usage is TRBJ2-3; possible D gene TRBD2, 6 bases. There are 14 residues in the CDR3. Looked up from germline, CDR1 is SGHAT and CDR2 is FQNNGV. Trimming took off 4 bases at V and 2 bases at J, with 10 bases between the two ends. The CDR3 DNA follows: TGTGCCAGCAGCTATCGGGGGAACACAGATACGCAGTATTTT. Its protein product is CASSYRGNTDTQYF.

The chain links TRBV7-9 to TRBJ2-1; no clear D. CDR3 length equals 16 residues. Germline V gives CDR1 SEHNR, CDR2 FQNEAQ (reference sequence). Trimming shortened V by 9 bases and J by 4 bases, and 22 bases separated the two germline ends. Here the CDR3 DNA reads TGTGCCAGTTCTGAACTGAAGCGTTTAAGATACAATGAGCAGTTCTTC. This translates into CASSELKRLRYNEQFF.

There are many counts of this clonotype. The rearrangement links TRBV28 to TRBJ2-1, with TRBD1 matching over 9 bases. Trimming took 10 bases from V and 4 from J; bases not matched to a gene: 14. This CDR3 contains 16 residues. CDR1 and CDR2 (germline): MDHEN, SYDVKM. CDR3 sequence: CATSGSGGQGYNEQFF. Written as DNA, the CDR3 is TGTGCCACCTCTGGCAGTGGGGGACAGGGATACAATGAGCAGTTCTTC.

This clonotype showed up just a few times. The CDR3 protein is CASSVELGGTEAFF. The CDR3 DNA reads TGTGCCAGCAGCGTAGAGTTGGGGGGCACTGAAGCTTTCTTT. The chain has TRBV9 and TRBJ1-1, with D possibly matching TRBD1 (5 bases). CDR1 and CDR2 from the germline V gene are SGDLS and YYNGEE. V was pared by 0 bases and J by 4 bases, with 10 bases between. CDR3 length: 14 residues.

At least ten counts were recorded for this clonotype. The V and J genes are TRBV28 and TRBJ2-2, with 9 nucleotides matching TRBD2. V shed 5 bases and J 5 bases; nucleotides not matched to a gene: 12. Per germline, CDR1 MDHEN and CDR2 SYDVKM. The CDR3 length is 17 residues. For the CDR3, the DNA is TGTGCCAGCAGTCCCCCCTCCGGGCTAGCGGGAACCGGGGAGCTGTTTTTT. This encodes CASSPPSGLAGTGELFF.

In this sample, this clonotype turned up many times. This rearrangement joins TRBV28 to TRBJ1-2; TRBD1 matches at 7 bases. J lost 6 bases, V lost 6 bases, and 7 bases had no gene match. Germline CDR1 is MDHEN and CDR2 is SYDVKM. The CDR3 length is 13 residues. The DNA for the CDR3 is TGTGCCAGCAGATCAGGGGGGTCGGATGGCTACACCTTC. Amino acid sequence: CASRSGGSDGYTF.

This clonotype was seen repeatedly, ten times or more. The CDR3 bases are TGTGCCAGCAATGGACTAGTTTCTAGCACAGATACGCAGTATTTT. Residues: CASNGLVSSTDTQYF. This chain links TRBV2 with TRBJ2-3, with 7 bases fitting TRBD2. The CDR3 has 15 residues. CDR1 and CDR2 from the germline V gene are SNHLY and FYNNEI. J gave up 0 bases and V 7 bases, and 7 bases lay outside the gene matches.

In its sample, this clonotype was seen a few times. The chain uses TRBV29-1 and TRBJ1-2; tentatively, D is TRBD1 (5 bases). Trimming took 7 bases from V and 2 from J, leaving 11 bases between them. CDR3 length equals 12 residues. From germline, CDR1 is SQVTM and CDR2 ANQGSEA. Here the CDR3 reads CSAWAGNYGYTF. The DNA for the CDR3 is TGCAGCGCCTGGGCAGGGAACTATGGCTACACCTTC. Filled out from reference TRBV29-1 and TRBJ1-2, the complete variable domain reads SAVISQKPSRDICQRGTSLTIQCQVDSQVTMMFWYRQQPGQSLTLIATANQGSEATYESGFVIDKFPISRPNLTFSTLTVSNMSPEDSSIYLCSAWAGNYGYTFGSGTRLTVV.